What follows are 32 T cell receptor beta chains derived from one specimen sequenced in a study of post-analysis software for immune sequencing data. No antigen has been identified for these receptors. Overall study results and limits: TRBV5-6, TRBV5-1 and TRBV20-1 belonged to a set of a handful of TRBV segments that were more frequent in patients than controls.

Unique molecular identifiers had been added to the TCR beta cDNA libraries. MiXCR, applied by TCRdb to the PCR reads, yields one record per CDR3 protein. The sample holds about 430,000 distinct CDR3 sequences, 30% to 40% seen once. Sequencing used blood. The source is a girl aged 2-10 years with multiple sclerosis.

The V gene is TRBV28, the J gene TRBJ2-1; 8 nucleotides line up with TRBD1. Germline CDR1 is MDHEN and CDR2 is SYDVKM. The CDR3 extends over 15 amino acids. The V and J ends lost 10 bases and 6 bases, in that order; junction bases with no gene match: 14. CDR3 DNA sequence: TGTGCCACCCGCATGTCCGGACAGGGACGCAATGAGCAGTTCTTC. Translated: CATRMSGQGRNEQFF.

The chain couples TRBV7-3 to TRBJ2-2; D uncertain. The CDR3 is made up of 13 amino acids. The V end lost 2 bases, the J end lost 6 bases, and 7 bases lay between the germline ends. CDR1 and CDR2 (germline): SGHTA, FQGTGA. The CDR3 loop reads CASSLLRAGELFF. CDR3 nucleotide sequence: TGTGCCAGCAGCTTACTCCGGGCCGGGGAGCTGTTTTTT.

The chain couples TRBV6-1 to TRBJ2-2; 8 nucleotides agree with TRBD1. V shed 6 bases, J shed 0 bases, and the junction held 9 bases outside the gene matches. The germline V gene has CDR1 MNHNS and CDR2 SASEGT. This CDR3 spans 17 amino acids. This CDR3 reads CASSRGTGYSNTGELFF. The CDR3 region has the DNA TGTGCCAGCAGCCGAGGGACAGGCTACTCGAACACCGGGGAGCTGTTTTTT.

This clonotype was counted only a few times. The chain couples TRBV2 to TRBJ2-1; 9 nucleotides agree with TRBD2. Germline-derived CDR1 and CDR2 are SNHLY and FYNNEI. Trimming cost V 6 bases and J 5 bases; bases outside gene matches: 5. The CDR3 length is 14 residues. The CDR3 DNA reads TGTGCCAGCAGGGGGACTAGCATTCACAATGAGCAGTTCTTC. Translating gives CASRGTSIHNEQFF.

The chain links TRBV6-5 to TRBJ1-4, with a weak D call TRBD1 (5 bases). Per germline, CDR1 MNHEY and CDR2 SVGAGI. CDR3 size: 15 residues. The V end lost 3 bases, the J end lost 0 bases, and 8 bases lay between the germline ends. The CDR3 reads CASSYRGATNEKLFF. The DNA of the CDR3 is TGTGCCAGCAGTTATCGGGGGGCAACTAATGAAAAACTGTTTTTT.

The chain recombines TRBV5-6 with TRBJ1-2; D ambiguous. The length of the CDR3 is 15 residues. Trimming removed 3 bases at V and 4 bases at J, with 16 bases between. From germline, CDR1 is SGHDT and CDR2 YYEEEE. The DNA of the CDR3 is TGTGCCAGCAGCTCCTACGGCCCGGACGGCTATGGCTACACCTTC. The encoded protein is CASSSYGPDGYGYTF.

Worth noting for this clonotype: This sequence may be a read error, since a much larger clone differs from it by one base. The gene calls are TRBV12-3 or TRBV12-4 and TRBJ2-7; TRBD1 aligns across 7 bases. The CDR3 covers 14 residues. The V segment lost 4 bases and the J segment 5 bases; nucleotides outside the gene matches: 8. DNA of the CDR3: TGTGCCAGCAGTTGGAGAGGGGGCGGAAACGAGCAGTACTTC. Its translation: CASSWRGGGNEQYF.

This clonotype was recorded once. The chain is built from TRBV6-2 or TRBV6-3 and TRBJ2-3, with D unresolved. V lost 2 bases and J 0 bases, leaving 6 bases between the germline ends. The CDR3 is 14 amino acids. Germline V gene sequence: CDR1 MNHEY, CDR2 SVGEGT. CDR3 amino acids: CASSYLASTDTQYF. The CDR3 region has the DNA TGTGCCAGCAGTTACCTGGCTAGCACAGATACGCAGTATTTT.

The chain is built from TRBV7-2 and TRBJ2-1; the D gene is possibly TRBD1 (6 bases). Germline loops: CDR1 SGHTA, CDR2 FQGNSA. With 3 bases removed from V and 2 bases from J, the gap between germline ends came to 14 bases. The CDR3 length is 16 residues. The CDR3 sequence is CASSFSSGEPYNEQFF. In DNA form, the CDR3 reads TGTGCCAGCAGCTTTTCTTCAGGGGAACCCTACAATGAGCAGTTCTTC.

The genes are TRBV4-1 and TRBJ2-7; D ambiguous. The CDR3 is 14 residues long. Trimming took off 2 bases at V and 3 bases at J, with 11 bases between the two ends. Germline-derived CDR1 and CDR2 are MGHRA and YSYEKL. The CDR3 DNA is TGCGCCAGCAGCCAATATGTCTCCGGCTACGAGCAGTACTTC. Translated: CASSQYVSGYEQYF.

The V call is TRBV13, the J call TRBJ2-7, with D possibly being TRBD1 (6 bases). V dropped 3 bases and J dropped 4 bases, with 19 bases sitting between them. The CDR3 length is 16 residues. CDR1 and CDR2 from the germline V gene are PRHDT and FYEKMQ (reference sequence). Here the CDR3 reads CASSFRGPRLPYEQYF. The CDR3 nucleotides are TGTGCCAGCAGCTTCAGGGGCCCCCGGCTTCCTTACGAGCAGTACTTC.

This clonotype was seen more than once but under ten times. For the CDR3, the DNA is TGTGCCAGCAGTTTCCAGGACGTTTTCAACGAGCAGTACTTC. The encoded protein is CASSFQDVFNEQYF. This rearrangement joins TRBV28 to TRBJ2-4; the D is unclear. The DNA end is a closer match to TRBJ2-7, so the J assignment may be wrong. This CDR3 is 14 amino acids long. Per germline, CDR1 MDHEN and CDR2 SYDVKM.

This clonotype has more than one count but fewer than ten. The V gene is TRBV12-3 or TRBV12-4, the J gene TRBJ1-1; D is undetermined. This CDR3 is 14 amino acids long. V lost 2 bases to trimming and J lost 5 bases, with 12 bases between them. The DNA for the CDR3 is TGTGCCAGCAGTTTAAGACACGAGCGGACTGAAGCTTTCTTT. Translation: CASSLRHERTEAFF.

The chain recombines TRBV7-3 with TRBJ2-7, with 7 bases matching TRBD1. The end of the DNA aligns better with TRBJ2-5, so the J call may be wrong. The CDR3 has 14 residues. Germline CDR1 is SGHTA and CDR2 is FQGTGA. The CDR3 loop is CASSLGDSRETQYF. The CDR3 nucleotides read TGTGCCAGCAGCTTAGGGGACAGCCGAGAGACCCAGTACTTC.

This clonotype was detected only a few times. The gene calls are TRBV7-2 and TRBJ2-1; 9 bases line up with TRBD2. V was clipped by 4 bases and J by 7 bases; unmatched bases: 8. Germline V CDR1 and CDR2: SGHTA, FQGNSA. The CDR3 contains 15 residues. CDR3 bases: TGTGCCAGCAGCTCGGATAGCGGGAGAAGGAATGAGCAGTTCTTC. Protein sequence: CASSSDSGRRNEQFF.

The chain combines TRBV20-1 with TRBJ2-1; either TRBD1 or TRBD2 may fit D (5 bases each). Trimming left V 7 bases short and J 2 bases short, with 15 bases between. Germline loops: CDR1 DFQATT, CDR2 SNEGSKA (reference sequence). CDR3 length: 14 residues. The DNA for the CDR3 is TGCAGTGGGGACCCCTCCCTCACCTACAATGAGCAGTTCTTC. This gives the protein CSGDPSLTYNEQFF.

This chain joins TRBV18 and TRBJ1-5; 9 bases line up with TRBD1. The CDR3 has 15 residues. V shed 3 bases and J 6 bases; nucleotides not matched to a gene: 6. CDR1 KGHSH and CDR2 LQKENI come from the germline V gene. The CDR3 DNA reads TGTGCCAGCTCACCGGGACAGGGTTTAGGTCAGCCCCAGCATTTT. Protein: CASSPGQGLGQPQHF.

The genes are TRBV3-1 and TRBJ1-4; TRBD1 is a possible D gene (5 bases). Germline lookup yields CDR1 LGHDT and CDR2 YNNKEL (reference sequence). This CDR3 region has 16 residues. Deletions cut 1 base from V and 3 bases from J, with 12 bases between. This CDR3 is CASSQGPGGANEKLFF. The CDR3 nucleotides are TGTGCCAGCAGCCAAGGCCCCGGGGGGGCTAATGAAAAACTGTTTTTT.

The chain couples TRBV11-1 to TRBJ2-7; D is uncertain. Germline CDR1 is SGHAT and CDR2 is FQDESV (reference sequence). V was cut by 2 bases and J by 3 bases, with 11 bases left in between. This CDR3 has 14 residues. CDR3 sequence (DNA): TGTGCCAGCAGCTTAACCTCCCCGGGCTACGAGCAGTACTTC. This encodes CASSLTSPGYEQYF. The variable domain in full, completed from reference TRBV11-1 and TRBJ2-7, reads EAEVAQSPRYKITEKSQAVAFWCDPISGHATLYWYRQILGQGPELLVQFQDESVVDDSQLPKDRFSAERLKGVDSTLKIQPAELGDSAMYLCASSLTSPGYEQYFGPGTRLTVT.

The gene calls are TRBV29-1 and TRBJ2-1; 7 nucleotides agree with TRBD1. The CDR3 sequence is 16 residues long. Germline values: CDR1 SQVTM, CDR2 ANQGSEA. The chain's CDR3 is CSPLPDRALSYNEQFF. The CDR3 nucleotides read TGCAGTCCTCTACCCGACAGGGCCCTCTCCTACAATGAGCAGTTCTTC.

The J gene is TRBJ1-4, the V gene TRBV6-6; 9 bases are a match to TRBD1. This CDR3 region has 15 residues. Germline assignment: CDR1 MNHNY and CDR2 SVGAGI (reference sequence). J was trimmed by 5 bases and V by 2 bases; bases with no gene match: 3. This CDR3 is CASSYVQGANEKLFF. CDR3 in DNA: TGTGCCAGCAGTTACGTACAGGGGGCGAATGAAAAACTGTTTTTT.

This clonotype was seen only a few times. The chain employs TRBV7-2 and TRBJ2-3; no firm D call. V lost 4 bases and J lost 2, with 13 bases in between. The CDR3 has 15 amino acids. CDR1 SGHTA and CDR2 FQGNSA come from the germline V gene. The CDR3 nucleotides are TGTGCCAGCAGCTCCCCTTTCAAGGACACAGATACGCAGTATTTT. This gives the protein CASSSPFKDTDTQYF.

This chain links TRBV20-1 with TRBJ2-5; 8 nucleotides agree with TRBD1. The CDR3 is 14 amino acids. J gave up 11 bases and V 2 bases, and 13 bases lay outside the gene matches. Germline V gives CDR1 DFQATT, CDR2 SNEGSKA (reference sequence). The CDR3 here is CSARSGQGDNEQYF. DNA of the CDR3: TGCAGTGCTAGAAGTGGACAGGGCGACAATGAGCAGTACTTC.

The chain has TRBV14 and TRBJ2-7; a weak D match, TRBD2 (5 bases). Per the germline V gene, CDR1 is SGHDN and CDR2 is FVKESK. The CDR3 loop spans 18 amino acids. Trimming stripped 0 bases from V and 2 bases from J, with 20 bases between. CDR3 region: CASSQDRRGIGPPYEQYF. The CDR3 DNA follows: TGTGCCAGCAGCCAAGATCGTCGGGGAATTGGTCCTCCCTACGAGCAGTACTTC. Combining the CDR3 with reference TRBV14 and TRBJ2-7 gives the whole variable domain EAGVTQFPSHSVIEKGQTVTLRCDPISGHDNLYWYRRVMGKEIKFLLHFVKESKQDESGMPNNRFLAERTGGTYSTLKVQPAELEDSGVYFCASSQDRRGIGPPYEQYFGPGTRLTVT.

This clonotype was found a few times. This chain joins TRBV20-1 and TRBJ2-3, with 10 bases matching TRBD1. Germline V gene data show CDR1 as DFQATT and CDR2 as SNEGSKA (reference sequence). V was clipped by 6 bases and J by 6 bases; unmatched bases: 9. This CDR3 region has 14 residues. As DNA, the CDR3 is TGCAGTGCGCCAGGAAGACAGGGGGCCGATACGCAGTATTTT. It yields the protein CSAPGRQGADTQYF.

This clonotype was recorded at least ten times. This chain links TRBV7-2 with TRBJ2-5, with no clear D. The CDR3 runs 14 residues. Trimming stripped 1 base from V and 5 bases from J, with 11 bases between. Germline CDR1 and CDR2: SGHTA and FQGNSA. In DNA, the CDR3 is TGTGCCAGCAGCTTAGACCTTGGAAGCGAGACCCAGTACTTC. This gives the protein CASSLDLGSETQYF.

The rearrangement uses TRBV28 and TRBJ2-4; D perhaps matches TRBD1 (5 bases). V was shortened by 5 bases and J by 8 bases, with 16 bases between the two germline ends. CDR3 size: 14 residues. Germline CDR1 is MDHEN and CDR2 is SYDVKM. The DNA of the CDR3 is TGTGCCAGCAGTCCGCGACAGATTAAGGACATTCAGTACTTC. It translates to CASSPRQIKDIQYF. The full variable domain, in which reference TRBV28 and TRBJ2-4 provide the parts outside the CDR3, is DVKVTQSSRYLVKRTGEKVFLECVQDMDHENMFWYRQDPGLGLRLIYFSYDVKMKEKGDIPEGYSVSREKKERFSLILESASTNQTSMYLCASSPRQIKDIQYFGAGTRLSVL.

This chain connects TRBV9 to TRBJ1-5; maybe TRBD1 (6 bases). The V gene's germline CDR1 is SGDLS and CDR2 YYNGEE. The CDR3 extends over 15 amino acids. Trimming took 3 bases from V and 6 from J, leaving 16 bases between them. The CDR3 sequence: CASSEGDGFSQPQHF. CDR3 in DNA: TGTGCCAGCAGCGAGGGGGACGGCTTTTCTCAGCCCCAGCATTTT.

The gene calls are TRBV27 and TRBJ2-3, with D possibly being TRBD2 (6 bases). Germline V lookup: CDR1 MNHEY, CDR2 SMNVEV (reference sequence). The CDR3 totals 15 residues. The V and J ends lost 4 bases and 3 bases respectively, with 14 bases between them. The CDR3, as DNA: TGTGCCAGCAGTTCCAGGCCCCGGGGGACAGATACGCAGTATTTT. This encodes CASSSRPRGTDTQYF.

This clonotype was observed a few times. The chain links TRBV7-3 to TRBJ2-5; 9 bases align to TRBD2. The CDR3 spans 15 residues. Germline CDR1 reads SGHTA; CDR2 reads FQGTGA. V lost 0 bases to trimming and J lost 10 bases; unmatched junction nucleotides: 9. DNA of the CDR3: TGTGCCAGCAGCTTAACGGGATCTAGCGGGGAGTACCAGTACTTC. It is translated as CASSLTGSSGEYQYF.

In DNA form, the CDR3 reads TGTGCCAGCAGCCCCCACGCCGGGACAGGCTCCTACGAGCAGTACTTC. Translated: CASSPHAGTGSYEQYF. The chain joins TRBV11-2 to TRBJ2-7; 8 nucleotides match TRBD1. The V segment lost 5 bases and the J segment 0 bases; nucleotides outside the gene matches: 9. Germline CDR1 SGHAT, CDR2 FQNNGV. This CDR3 region has 16 residues.

V is TRBV20-1 and J is TRBJ2-7, with 9 nucleotides matching TRBD1. Germline V CDR1 and CDR2: DFQATT, SNEGSKA (reference sequence). The CDR3 consists of 15 residues. The ends lost 4 bases at V and 0 bases at J; junction bases unmatched: 7. The CDR3 DNA reads TGCAGTGCTATAGCACGGGACAGGGTCTCCTACGAGCAGTACTTC. Amino acids: CSAIARDRVSYEQYF.